This TCR beta chain was identified during a study of blood T cell repertoires in COVID-19. Germline V CDR1 and CDR2: LGHNA, YSLEER. The CDR3 is made up of 15 amino acids. Trimming pared 1 base from V and 6 bases from J, leaving 13 bases between. Original analysis: Cell counts per sample came from amplifying reference gene primers. Generated by immunoSEQ multiplex PCR, the TCRdb table keeps only in-frame clones and is missing some. Clonal size and the V and J genes are those of that table, whereas D and trimming came from the DNA. The sample holds roughly 100,000 clones, around 90% seen once. The receptor comes from a human donor in a cohort sampled during active COVID-19. Sequenced input: peripheral blood. The rearrangement joins TRBV4-3 to TRBJ2-1, with D possibly being TRBD2 (6 bases). CDR3 sequence reads: CASSQGLGLGNEQFF. CDR3 DNA sequence: TGCGCCAGCAGCCAAGGACTAGGGCTGGGCAATGAGCAGTTCTTC.